One sample yielded the 10 T cell receptor beta chains listed below, sequenced in a study of T cell clusters in autoimmune cytopenias (dated by TCRdb to between 2018 and 2021). Sequencing used an Illumina MiSeq. To amplify TRB rearrangements, a touch-down multiplex PCR protocol was run with the TRB-A and TRB-B primer pools combined in a single tube. The reads went through TCRdb reprocessing, and each CDR3 protein sequence gets one entry with no DNA. The sample table includes 12,000 or so distinct CDR3 sequences. Jointly, the top ten make up around 3.2% of the sample. Per sample, 250 ng of peripheral blood genomic DNA, 35,000 to 40,000 genome equivalents, was used for TRB amplification. The same data also contributed to another study, on T cell repertoires in aging, cancer and after chemotherapy.

The specimen was peripheral blood. These TCRs come from a human donor in good health.

The chain joins TRBV5-4 to TRBJ1-5. Per the germline V gene, CDR1 is SGHNT and CDR2 is YYREEE (reference sequence). The CDR3 runs 12 residues. CDR3: CASSLAGQPQHF.

This clonotype is deemed medium-sized by its frequency. The J gene is TRBJ2-7, the V gene TRBV19; the D call of TRBD1 rests on TCRdb alone, since no DNA is present to check it. The CDR3 has 15 residues. The V gene's germline CDR1 is LNHDA and CDR2 SQIVND (reference sequence). CDR3 protein: CASSETGGLSYEQYF.

The chain employs TRBV7-9 and TRBJ2-5. The length of the CDR3 is 14 residues. The V gene's germline CDR1 is SEHNR and CDR2 FQNEAQ (reference sequence). The CDR3 sequence is CASSLYTSGETQYF.

The V gene is TRBV7-6, the J gene TRBJ2-3; TCRdb's D call of TRBD2 is untestable without DNA. The CDR3 has 17 amino acids. Germline V CDR1 and CDR2: SGHVS, FNYEAQ. The CDR3 sequence: CASSLGLAGGRTDTQYF.

The chain employs TRBV5-6 and TRBJ2-2; TCRdb indicates TRBD1, and absent DNA this call remains unverified. This CDR3 comprises 14 residues. Looked up from germline, CDR1 is SGHDT and CDR2 is YYEEEE. The CDR3 spells CASSFEGAAGELFF. Full variable domain (outside the CDR3, taken from reference TRBV5-6 and TRBJ2-2): DAGVTQSPTHLIKTRGQQVTLRCSPKSGHDTVSWYQQALGQGPQFIFQYYEEEERQRGNFPDRFSGHQFPNYSSELNVNALLLGDSALYLCASSFEGAAGELFFGEGSRLTVL.

The CDR3 region is CASSGTETLSYEQYF. This chain links TRBV6-1 with TRBJ2-7. The CDR3 is 15 amino acids. Germline values: CDR1 MNHNS, CDR2 SASEGT.

The chain combines TRBV6-5 with TRBJ1-1; TCRdb's D call of TRBD1 is untestable without DNA. Germline V gene sequence: CDR1 MNHEY, CDR2 SVGAGI. The CDR3 has 13 amino acids. The CDR3 protein is CATATVMNTEAFF.

This chain joins TRBV12-3 or TRBV12-4 and TRBJ1-4; checking the TCRdb D call of TRBD1 is not possible without DNA. This CDR3 comprises 15 residues. CDR3 sequence reads: CASSRRQGVYEKLFF.

The V gene is TRBV20-1, the J gene TRBJ2-7; TCRdb returns TRBD1, unconfirmable since there is no DNA. The germline V gene encodes CDR1 DFQATT and CDR2 SNEGSKA (reference sequence). The CDR3 is 14 residues long. The chain's CDR3 is CSAREGATLYEQYF.

The chain couples TRBV30 to TRBJ1-5; TCRdb reports TRBD1, a call that lacks DNA to check it against. The CDR3 has 18 amino acids. Germline V gene sequence: CDR1 GTSNPN, CDR2 SVGIG (reference sequence). CDR3 loop: CAWSFRTGAKFSNQPQHF. Combining the CDR3 with reference TRBV30 and TRBJ1-5 gives the whole variable domain SQTIHQWPATLVQPVGSPLSLECTVEGTSNPNLYWYRQAAGRGLQLLFYSVGIGQISSEVPQNLSASRPQDRQFILSSKKLLLSDSGFYLCAWSFRTGAKFSNQPQHFGDGTRLSIL.